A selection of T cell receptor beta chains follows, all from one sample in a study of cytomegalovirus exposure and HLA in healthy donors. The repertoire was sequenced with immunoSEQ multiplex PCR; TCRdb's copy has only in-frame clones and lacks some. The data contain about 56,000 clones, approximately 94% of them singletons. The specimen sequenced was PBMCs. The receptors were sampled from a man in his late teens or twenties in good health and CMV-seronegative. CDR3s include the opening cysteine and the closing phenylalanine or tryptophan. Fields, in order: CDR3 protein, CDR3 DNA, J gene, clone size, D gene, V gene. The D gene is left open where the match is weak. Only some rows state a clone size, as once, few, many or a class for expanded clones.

cdr3_aa: CASRLRSSDTQYF
cdr3_nt: TGTGCCAGCAGGTTACGGAGTTCAGATACGCAGTATTTT
j_call: TRBJ2-3
clone_size: .
d_call: .
v_call: TRBV7-9

cdr3_aa: CASSLPVAPGSGELFF
cdr3_nt: TGTGCCAGCAGCCTCCCCGTAGCTCCGGGGTCCGGGGAGCTGTTTTTT
j_call: TRBJ2-2
clone_size: .
d_call: .
v_call: TRBV27

cdr3_aa: CASSSGGDTGELFF
cdr3_nt: TGTGCCAGCAGTAGCGGGGGGGACACCGGGGAGCTGTTTTTT
j_call: TRBJ2-2
clone_size: .
d_call: TRBD2
v_call: TRBV6-4

cdr3_aa: CATSREDRANYEQYF
cdr3_nt: TGTGCCACCAGCAGAGAAGACAGGGCGAACTACGAGCAGTACTTC
j_call: TRBJ2-7
clone_size: once
d_call: TRBD1
v_call: TRBV15

cdr3_aa: CASSPASDSLGPSGANVLTF
cdr3_nt: TGTGCCAGCAGCCCGGCGTCTGACAGTCTAGGCCCCTCTGGGGCCAACGTCCTGACTTTC
j_call: TRBJ2-6
clone_size: .
d_call: .
v_call: TRBV13

cdr3_aa: CASSLNTGGADTQYF
cdr3_nt: TGTGCCAGCAGCTTAAATACAGGGGGTGCAGATACGCAGTATTTT
j_call: TRBJ2-3
clone_size: .
d_call: TRBD1
v_call: TRBV7-9

cdr3_aa: CASSLWGGRANTGELFF
cdr3_nt: TGTGCCAGCAGCTTATGGGGCGGGAGGGCCAACACCGGGGAGCTGTTTTTT
j_call: TRBJ2-2
clone_size: .
d_call: TRBD2
v_call: TRBV7-2

cdr3_aa: CASSMSRNSGNTIYF
cdr3_nt: TGTGCCAGTAGTATGAGCAGGAACTCTGGAAACACCATATATTTT
j_call: TRBJ1-3
clone_size: .
d_call: .
v_call: TRBV19

cdr3_aa: CASSLTATRDNYGYTF
cdr3_nt: TGTGCCAGCAGCTTAACAGCTACCAGAGATAACTATGGCTACACCTTC
j_call: TRBJ1-2
clone_size: .
d_call: .
v_call: TRBV11-1

cdr3_aa: CASSPLFRGSTDTQYF
cdr3_nt: TGCGCCAGCAGCCCCCTTTTCAGGGGGAGCACAGATACGCAGTATTTT
j_call: TRBJ2-3
clone_size: .
d_call: TRBD1
v_call: TRBV5-1

cdr3_aa: CASSAAAQETQYF
cdr3_nt: TGTGCCAGCAGCGCGGCGGCACAAGAGACCCAGTACTTC
j_call: TRBJ2-5
clone_size: once
d_call: .
v_call: TRBV11-2

cdr3_aa: CASAFSGGANEQFF
cdr3_nt: TGTGCCAGCGCATTTAGCGGGGGGGCCAATGAGCAGTTCTTC
j_call: TRBJ2-1
clone_size: .
d_call: TRBD2
v_call: TRBV5-4

cdr3_aa: CASSTTTSSYGDEQFF
cdr3_nt: TGTGCCAGCAGCACCACAACTAGCAGCTACGGCGATGAGCAGTTCTTC
j_call: TRBJ2-1
clone_size: .
d_call: .
v_call: TRBV11-2

cdr3_aa: CASSRTGEAFF
cdr3_nt: TGTGCCAGCAGCCGGACAGGGGAAGCTTTCTTT
j_call: TRBJ1-1
clone_size: .
d_call: TRBD1
v_call: TRBV6-5

cdr3_aa: CASSPRLAGGPLGLNEQFF
cdr3_nt: TGTGCCAGCAGTCCAAGGCTAGCGGGAGGGCCCCTTGGGTTGAATGAGCAGTTCTTC
j_call: TRBJ2-1
clone_size: .
d_call: TRBD2
v_call: TRBV28

cdr3_aa: CASRLTEGQPQHF
cdr3_nt: TGTGCCAGCAGACTAACAGAGGGTCAGCCCCAGCATTTT
j_call: TRBJ1-5
clone_size: .
d_call: .
v_call: TRBV27

cdr3_aa: CASSSGQPYEQYF
cdr3_nt: TGTGCCAGCAGCTCAGGCCAGCCCTACGAGCAGTACTTC
j_call: TRBJ2-7
clone_size: .
d_call: .
v_call: TRBV7-9

cdr3_aa: CASASLANTEAFF
cdr3_nt: TGTGCTAGTGCCTCCCTGGCGAACACTGAAGCTTTCTTT
j_call: TRBJ1-1
clone_size: .
d_call: .
v_call: TRBV12-5

cdr3_aa: CASSREGETQYF
cdr3_nt: TGTGCCAGCAGCCGCGAGGGAGAGACCCAGTACTTC
j_call: TRBJ2-5
clone_size: .
d_call: .
v_call: TRBV7-9

cdr3_aa: CASRPPGQGYTGELFF
cdr3_nt: TGCGCCAGCAGACCTCCGGGACAGGGATACACCGGGGAGCTGTTTTTT
j_call: TRBJ2-2
clone_size: .
d_call: TRBD1
v_call: TRBV5-1

cdr3_aa: CASSRLAGAYEQCF
cdr3_nt: TGTGCCAGCAGCCGACTAGCGGGAGCCTACGAGCAGTGCTTC
j_call: TRBJ2-7
clone_size: .
d_call: TRBD2
v_call: TRBV27

cdr3_aa: CASSYGRENTEAFF
cdr3_nt: TGTGCCAGCAGTTACGGCAGGGAGAACACTGAAGCTTTCTTT
j_call: TRBJ1-1
clone_size: once
d_call: .
v_call: TRBV6-6

cdr3_aa: CASRVDTSTDTQYF
cdr3_nt: TGTGCCAGTAGGGTGGACACGAGCACAGATACGCAGTATTTT
j_call: TRBJ2-3
clone_size: .
d_call: .
v_call: TRBV19

cdr3_aa: CASSIPSYTGELFF
cdr3_nt: TGTGCCAGTAGTATCCCCAGTTACACCGGGGAGCTGTTTTTT
j_call: TRBJ2-2
clone_size: .
d_call: .
v_call: TRBV19